Listed below are T cell receptor beta chains from one sample, sequenced in a study of blood T cell repertoires in COVID-19. The method was immunoSEQ multiplex PCR; TCRdb's version includes in-frame clones alone and lacks a portion of them. The top ten hold about 16% of the sample, which has roughly 30,000 clones, about 83% seen once. The specimen sequenced was peripheral blood. These receptors were obtained from a human donor in a cohort sampled during active COVID-19. The CDR3 runs from the conserved cysteine through the conserved F or W. A D gene is named only where the DNA matches it firmly. Only some rows state a clone size, as once, few, many or a class for expanded clones.

>.|.|TRBJ2-3|TRBV28
TGTGCCAGCAGTTTTTCTGCAGATACGCAGTATTTT
CASSFSADTQYF
>TRBD1|.|TRBJ2-5|TRBV9
TGTGCCAGCAGCGTAGGGATAAGGGAGACAGGGGGGGAGACCCAGTACTTC
CASSVGIRETGGETQYF
>TRBD2|.|TRBJ2-2|TRBV27
TGTGCCAGTCTGTCTTTTCGGGAGGGGAACACCGGGGAGCTGTTTTTT
CASLSFREGNTGELFF
>.|.|TRBJ1-5|TRBV18
TGTGCCAGCTCACCCCAGGATAGCAATCAGCCCCAGCATTTT
CASSPQDSNQPQHF
>TRBD1|.|TRBJ2-2|TRBV2
TGTGCCAGCAGTGAGGGCACAGGGGTCCGAACCGGGGAGCTGTTTTTT
CASSEGTGVRTGELFF
>.|.|TRBJ1-6|TRBV6-5
TGTGCCAGCAGCCACGTTGAGTCACCCCTCCACTTT
CASSHVESPLHF
>TRBD2|.|TRBJ2-7|TRBV29-1
TGCAGCGCGCGGACTAGCGGGAGGTCTAGCTCCTACGAGCAGTACTTC
CSARTSGRSSSYEQYF
>TRBD2|.|TRBJ2-3|TRBV5-1
TGCGCCAGCAGCTTGGAGTTGGTCCTAGCGGGCCACGGGACAGATACGCAGTATTTT
CASSLELVLAGHGTDTQYF
>TRBD2|.|TRBJ2-1|TRBV9
TGTGCCAGCAGCGTAGTCACTAGCGGGGGGCAGCAGTTCTTC
CASSVVTSGGQQFF
>TRBD2|.|TRBJ2-7|TRBV7-9
TGTGCCAGCCTTGGGACTAGCGGGGGGGCGAGCAACGAGCAGTACTTC
CASLGTSGGASNEQYF
>.|.|TRBJ1-3|TRBV7-2
TGTGCCAGCAGCCTTACTCAGGGACATGGAAACACCATATATTTT
CASSLTQGHGNTIYF
>TRBD2|.|TRBJ2-2|TRBV28
TGTGCCAGCAGTTCCCCGACTAGCCGGGAGCTGTTTTTT
CASSSPTSRELFF
>.|once|TRBJ1-6|TRBV11-3
TGTGCCAGCAGCTCCCAAAATTCACCCCTCCACTTT
CASSSQNSPLHF
>.|.|TRBJ1-1|TRBV5-1
TGCGCCAGCGCGCGAGGCGGGGGGGACCACACTGAAGCTTTCTTT
CASARGGGDHTEAFF
>.|.|TRBJ1-6|TRBV27
TGTGCCAGCAGTTTATACTCAGGGATTGACGCCTATAATTCACCCCTCCACTTT
CASSLYSGIDAYNSPLHF
>.|.|TRBJ2-3|TRBV3-1/TRBV3-2
TGTGCCAGCAGCCAAGATGGCGGCGGAGATACGCAGTATTTT
CASSQDGGGDTQYF
>.|.|TRBJ2-1|TRBV11-2
TGTGCCAGCAGCTTAACAGGACGGAGTGAGCAGTTCTTC
CASSLTGRSEQFF
>.|.|TRBJ1-1|TRBV6-5
TGTGCCAGCAGTTACTCGACACGTTTGAACACTGAAGCTTTCTTT
CASSYSTRLNTEAFF
>.|.|TRBJ2-7|TRBV11-3
TGTGCCAGCAGCTTAGACGGGTGGCAATTCGAGCAGTACTTC
CASSLDGWQFEQYF
>.|.|TRBJ1-2|TRBV14
TGTGCCAGCAGCCAACTGGGGACTATGAACTATGGCTACACCTTC
CASSQLGTMNYGYTF
>TRBD2|.|TRBJ2-1|TRBV7-3
TGTGCCAGCAGCTTACAGCGGGGGCCCCAGCGGGAGCAGTTCTTC
CASSLQRGPQREQFF
>TRBD2|.|TRBJ2-3|TRBV7-7
TGTGCCAGCAGCCGCACTAGCGGGAGCACAGATACGCAGTATTTT
CASSRTSGSTDTQYF
>TRBD1|.|TRBJ2-5|TRBV6-2/TRBV6-3
TGTGCCAGCAGTTACGCGGGGACAGGGGAAGGAGAAGAGACCCAGTACTTC
CASSYAGTGEGEETQYF
>.|.|TRBJ2-1|TRBV7-2
TGTGCCAGCAGCTTGGGGCAGGGAGGCGGTGAGCAGTTCTTC
CASSLGQGGGEQFF
>.|.|TRBJ2-7|TRBV5-4
TGTGCCAGCAGCTCGGGGTCCGCCTACGAGCAGTACTTC
CASSSGSAYEQYF
>TRBD1|.|TRBJ1-4|TRBV5-1
TGCGCCAGCAGCCCCGGGACAGGGGCTGAAAAACTGTTTTTT
CASSPGTGAEKLFF
>.|.|TRBJ1-5|TRBV6-6
TGTGCCAGCAGGCAGGGAAATAGCAATCAGCCCCAGCATTTT
CASRQGNSNQPQHF
>.|.|TRBJ2-7|TRBV6-5
TGTGCCGCTGAGGGAGCCTTTATTTACGAGCAGTACTTC
CAAEGAFIYEQYF